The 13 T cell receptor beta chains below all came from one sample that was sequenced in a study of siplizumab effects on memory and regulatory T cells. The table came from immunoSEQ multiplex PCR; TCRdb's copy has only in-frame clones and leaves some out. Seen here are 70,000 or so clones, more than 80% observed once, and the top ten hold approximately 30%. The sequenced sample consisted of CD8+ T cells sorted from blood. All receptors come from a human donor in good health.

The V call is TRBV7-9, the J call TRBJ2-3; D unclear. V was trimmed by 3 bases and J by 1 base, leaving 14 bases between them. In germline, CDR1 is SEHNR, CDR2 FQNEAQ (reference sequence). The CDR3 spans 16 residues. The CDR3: CASSLAAREGTDTQYF. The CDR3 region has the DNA TGTGCCAGCAGCTTGGCAGCCCGAGAAGGCACAGATACGCAGTATTTT.

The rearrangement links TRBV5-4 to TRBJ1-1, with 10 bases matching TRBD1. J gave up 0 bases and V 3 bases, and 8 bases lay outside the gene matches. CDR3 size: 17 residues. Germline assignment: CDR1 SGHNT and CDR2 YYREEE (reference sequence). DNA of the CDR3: TGTGCCAGCAGCTCTTTTGACAGGGGGCGTATGAACACTGAAGCTTTCTTT. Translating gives CASSSFDRGRMNTEAFF.

CDR3 residues: CASSIQTGATEAFF. CDR3 coding DNA: TGTGCCAGTAGTATCCAGACAGGGGCGACTGAAGCTTTCTTT. The chain couples TRBV19 to TRBJ1-1; TRBD1 matches 8 bases. The V gene end was trimmed by 3 bases and the J gene end by 5 bases; junction bases not matched to a gene: 5. CDR3 length: 14 residues. Germline CDR1 reads LNHDA; CDR2 reads SQIVND (reference sequence).

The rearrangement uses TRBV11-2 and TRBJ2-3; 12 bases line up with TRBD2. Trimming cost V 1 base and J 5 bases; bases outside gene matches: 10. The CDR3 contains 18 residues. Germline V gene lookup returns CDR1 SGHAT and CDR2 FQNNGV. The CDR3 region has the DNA TGTGCCAGCAGCTTAGGGTCGCCTAGCGGGGGGGCCAGAGATACGCAGTATTTT. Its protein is CASSLGSPSGGARDTQYF.

The CDR3, as DNA: TGTGCCAGCAGCGTTGACAGCTCTGGGGCCAACGTCCTGACTTTC. Amino acid sequence: CASSVDSSGANVLTF. The chain uses TRBV7-3 and TRBJ2-6; the D gene is possibly TRBD1 (5 bases). Trimming left V 5 bases short and J 0 bases short, with 8 bases between. This CDR3 comprises 15 residues. The germline V gene encodes CDR1 SGHTA and CDR2 FQGTGA.

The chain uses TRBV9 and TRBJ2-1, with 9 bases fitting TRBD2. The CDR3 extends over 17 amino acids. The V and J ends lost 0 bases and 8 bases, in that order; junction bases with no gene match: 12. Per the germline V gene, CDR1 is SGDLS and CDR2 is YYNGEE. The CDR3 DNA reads TGTGCCAGCAGCGTAGATTGGGCGGGAGGGTTATATGATGAGCAGTTCTTC. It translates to CASSVDWAGGLYDEQFF. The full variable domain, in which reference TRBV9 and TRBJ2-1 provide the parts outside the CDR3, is DSGVTQTPKHLITATGQRVTLRCSPRSGDLSVYWYQQSLDQGLQFLIQYYNGEERAKGNILERFSAQQFPDLHSELNLSSLELGDSALYFCASSVDWAGGLYDEQFFGPGTRLTVL.

CDR3 coding DNA: TGTGCCAGCAGTTATAGGGGTGACAGGGCGAACACTGAAGCTTTCTTT. Its translation: CASSYRGDRANTEAFF. V and J are TRBV27 and TRBJ1-1; 7 bases match TRBD1. This CDR3 region has 16 residues. CDR1 is MNHEY and CDR2 is SMNVEV in the germline V gene (reference sequence). With V trimmed by 4 bases and J by 1 base, 9 bases remained unmatched.

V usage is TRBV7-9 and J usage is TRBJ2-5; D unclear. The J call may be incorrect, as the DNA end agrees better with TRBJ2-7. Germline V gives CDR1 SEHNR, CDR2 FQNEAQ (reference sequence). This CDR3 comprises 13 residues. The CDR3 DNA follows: TGTGCCAGCAGCTTAGTGGAAATCTACGAGCAGTACTTC. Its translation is CASSLVEIYEQYF.

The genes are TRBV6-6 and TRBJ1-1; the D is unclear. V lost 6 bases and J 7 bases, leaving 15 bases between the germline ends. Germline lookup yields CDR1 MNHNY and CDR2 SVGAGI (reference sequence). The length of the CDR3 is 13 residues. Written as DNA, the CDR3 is TGTGCCAGCAGGCTGCTCGGGCTCGGTGAAGCTTTCTTT. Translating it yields CASRLLGLGEAFF.

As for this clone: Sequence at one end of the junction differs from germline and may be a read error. In DNA form, the CDR3 reads TGTGCCAGCAGATTAGACCCCCGGACAGGGAAAGGCTACACCTTC. This encodes CASRLDPRTGKGYTF. This chain links TRBV11-2 with TRBJ1-2; 8 positions agree with TRBD1. Germline-derived CDR1 and CDR2 are SGHAT and FQNNGV. The CDR3 runs to 15 residues.

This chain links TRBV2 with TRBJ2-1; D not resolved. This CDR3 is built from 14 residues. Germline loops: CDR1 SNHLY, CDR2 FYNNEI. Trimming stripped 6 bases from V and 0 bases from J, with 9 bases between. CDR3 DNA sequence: TGTGCCAGCAGCGGCGATAACTCCTACAATGAGCAGTTCTTC. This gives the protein CASSGDNSYNEQFF.

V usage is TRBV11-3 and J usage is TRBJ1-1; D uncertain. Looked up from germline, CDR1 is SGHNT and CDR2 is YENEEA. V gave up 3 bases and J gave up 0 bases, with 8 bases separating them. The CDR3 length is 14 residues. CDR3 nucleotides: TGTGCCAGCAGCTTGGGAACGATGAACACTGAAGCTTTCTTT. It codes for CASSLGTMNTEAFF.

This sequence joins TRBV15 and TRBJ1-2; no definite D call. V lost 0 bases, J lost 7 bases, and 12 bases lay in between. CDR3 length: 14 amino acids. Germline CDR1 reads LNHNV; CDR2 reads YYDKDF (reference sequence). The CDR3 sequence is CATSRETRASGYTF. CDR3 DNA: TGTGCCACCAGCAGAGAAACGAGAGCGTCTGGCTACACCTTC.